This T cell receptor (beta chain) comes out of a study of blood T cell repertoires in COVID-19. Background on the study: From the United States, Italy and Spain came samples of acute and convalescent COVID-19.

Generated by immunoSEQ multiplex PCR, the TCRdb table keeps only in-frame clones and is missing some. Of 200,000 to 300,000 clones in the sample, around 85% were seen once. With 2 bases removed from V and 2 bases from J, the gap between germline ends came to 17 bases. Germline lookup yields CDR1 GTSNPN and CDR2 SVGIG (reference sequence). The CDR3 spans 16 residues. Material for sequencing was peripheral blood. The receptor comes from a man between 60 and 75 years old with acute or convalescent COVID-19. The gene calls are TRBV30 and TRBJ2-3, with D perhaps TRBD2 (5 bases). The DNA for the CDR3 is TGTGCCTGGAGTCTGTTGGTAAGCGGCTACACAGATACGCAGTATTTT. This encodes CAWSLLVSGYTDTQYF.